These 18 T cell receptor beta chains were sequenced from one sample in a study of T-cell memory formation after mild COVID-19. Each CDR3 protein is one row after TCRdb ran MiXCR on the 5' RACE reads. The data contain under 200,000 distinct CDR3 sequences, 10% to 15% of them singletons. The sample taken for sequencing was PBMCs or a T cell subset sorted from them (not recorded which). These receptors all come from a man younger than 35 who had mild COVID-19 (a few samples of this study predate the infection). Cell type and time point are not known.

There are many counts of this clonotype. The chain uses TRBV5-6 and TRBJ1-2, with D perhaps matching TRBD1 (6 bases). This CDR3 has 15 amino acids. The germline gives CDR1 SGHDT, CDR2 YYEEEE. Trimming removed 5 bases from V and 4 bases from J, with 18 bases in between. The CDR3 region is CASSLRGVGSYGYTF. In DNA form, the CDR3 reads TGTGCCAGCAGTCTGAGGGGGGTTGGAAGCTATGGCTACACCTTC.

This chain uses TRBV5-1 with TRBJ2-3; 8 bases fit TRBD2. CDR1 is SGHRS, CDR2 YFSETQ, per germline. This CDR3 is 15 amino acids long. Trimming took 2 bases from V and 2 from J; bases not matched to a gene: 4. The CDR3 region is CASSFLAGVTDTQYF. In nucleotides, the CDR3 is TGCGCCAGCAGCTTTCTAGCGGGCGTCACAGATACGCAGTATTTT.

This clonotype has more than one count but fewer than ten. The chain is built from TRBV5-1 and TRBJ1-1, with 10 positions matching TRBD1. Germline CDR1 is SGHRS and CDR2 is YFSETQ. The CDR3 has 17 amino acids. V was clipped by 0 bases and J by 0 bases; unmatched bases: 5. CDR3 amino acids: CASSLVRDRGVNTEAFF. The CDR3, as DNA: TGCGCCAGCAGCTTGGTTCGGGACAGGGGTGTGAACACTGAAGCTTTCTTT.

DNA of the CDR3: TGTGCCACCCAAACAGGGGGCAATTCACCCCTCCACTTT. Its protein product is CATQTGGNSPLHF. The chain recombines TRBV6-1 with TRBJ1-6; 9 bases match TRBD1. The CDR3 length is 13 residues. After removal of 10 bases from V and 7 bases from J, the junction contained 5 bases not matched to a gene. Germline CDR1 reads MNHNS; CDR2 reads SASEGT.

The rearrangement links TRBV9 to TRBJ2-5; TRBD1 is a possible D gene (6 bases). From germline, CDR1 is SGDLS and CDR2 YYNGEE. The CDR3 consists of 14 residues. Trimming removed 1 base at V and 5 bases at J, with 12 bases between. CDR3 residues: CASSVTGSSETQYF. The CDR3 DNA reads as TGTGCCAGCAGCGTAACAGGGTCATCGGAGACCCAGTACTTC.

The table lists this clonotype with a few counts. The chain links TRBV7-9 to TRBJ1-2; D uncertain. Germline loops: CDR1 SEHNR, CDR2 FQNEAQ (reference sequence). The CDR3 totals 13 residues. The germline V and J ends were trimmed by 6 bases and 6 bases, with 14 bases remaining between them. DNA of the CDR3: TGTGCCAGCAGGCGAGACGACTGGGATGGCTACACCTTC. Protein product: CASRRDDWDGYTF.

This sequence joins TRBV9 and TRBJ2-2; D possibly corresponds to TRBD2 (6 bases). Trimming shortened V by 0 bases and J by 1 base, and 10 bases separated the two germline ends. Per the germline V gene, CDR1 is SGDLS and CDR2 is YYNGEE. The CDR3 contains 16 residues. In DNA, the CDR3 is TGTGCCAGCAGCGTAGAGTGGGGGGTGAACACCGGGGAGCTGTTTTTT. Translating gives CASSVEWGVNTGELFF.

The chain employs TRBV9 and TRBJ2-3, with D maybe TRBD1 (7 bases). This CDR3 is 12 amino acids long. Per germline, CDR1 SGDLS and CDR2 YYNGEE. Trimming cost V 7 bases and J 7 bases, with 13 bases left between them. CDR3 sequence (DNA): TGTGCCAGCTCCGCAGGGGGGTATACGCAGTATTTT. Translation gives CASSAGGYTQYF.

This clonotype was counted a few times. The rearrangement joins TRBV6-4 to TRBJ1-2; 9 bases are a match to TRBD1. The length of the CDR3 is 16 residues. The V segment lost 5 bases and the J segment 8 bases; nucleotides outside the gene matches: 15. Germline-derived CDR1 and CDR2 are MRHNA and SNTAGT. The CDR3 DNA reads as TGTGCCAGCAGTCAAACCCCGGAACAGGGGGCGAAAGGCTACACCTTC. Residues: CASSQTPEQGAKGYTF.

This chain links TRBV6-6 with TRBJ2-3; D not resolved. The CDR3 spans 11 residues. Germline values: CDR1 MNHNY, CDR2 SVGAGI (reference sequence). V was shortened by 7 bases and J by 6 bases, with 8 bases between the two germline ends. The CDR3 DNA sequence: TGTGCCAGCACTAAACTGGATACGCAGTATTTT. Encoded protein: CASTKLDTQYF.

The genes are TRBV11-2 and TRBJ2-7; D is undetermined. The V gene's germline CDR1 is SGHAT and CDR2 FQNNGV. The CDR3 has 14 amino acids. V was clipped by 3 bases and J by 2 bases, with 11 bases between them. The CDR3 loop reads CASSFDILAYEQYV. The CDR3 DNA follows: TGTGCCAGCAGCTTCGACATTCTGGCCTACGAGCAGTACGTC.

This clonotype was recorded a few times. In DNA form, the CDR3 reads TGTGCCAGCAGCTTAGGTCCAGGGGGTCGGACTGAAGCTTTCTTT. Translated: CASSLGPGGRTEAFF. The genes are TRBV7-2 and TRBJ1-1; 7 nucleotides line up with TRBD1. The CDR3 runs to 15 residues. V shed 1 base, J shed 5 bases, and the junction held 7 bases outside the gene matches. CDR1 SGHTA and CDR2 FQGNSA come from the germline V gene.

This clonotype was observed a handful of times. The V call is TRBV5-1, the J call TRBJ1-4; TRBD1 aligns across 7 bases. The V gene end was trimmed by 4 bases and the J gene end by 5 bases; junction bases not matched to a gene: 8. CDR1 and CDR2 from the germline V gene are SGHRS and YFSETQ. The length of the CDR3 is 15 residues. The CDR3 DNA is TGCGCCAGCAGCCAACCCGACAGGGAAAATGAAAAACTGTTTTTT. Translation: CASSQPDRENEKLFF.

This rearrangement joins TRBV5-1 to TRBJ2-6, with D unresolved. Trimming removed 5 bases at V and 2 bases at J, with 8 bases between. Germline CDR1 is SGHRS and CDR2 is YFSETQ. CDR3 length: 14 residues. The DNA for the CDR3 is TGCGCCAGCAGTTTTGCGGCTGGGGCCAACGTCCTGACTTTC. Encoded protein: CASSFAAGANVLTF.

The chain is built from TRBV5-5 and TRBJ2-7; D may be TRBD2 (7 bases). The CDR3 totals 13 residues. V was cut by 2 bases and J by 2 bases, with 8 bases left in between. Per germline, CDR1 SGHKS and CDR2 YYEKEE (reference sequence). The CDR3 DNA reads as TGTGCCAGCAGCTTCGGGGGGCCCTACGAGCAGTACGTC. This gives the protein CASSFGGPYEQYV.

The CDR3 DNA reads as TGTGCCAGCAGTTTTTTAGGGTCGTACAATGAGCAGTTCTTC. Encoded protein: CASSFLGSYNEQFF. The chain employs TRBV27 and TRBJ2-1; D gene ambiguous. V was clipped by 3 bases and J by 4 bases, with 10 bases between them. Germline CDR1 MNHEY, CDR2 SMNVEV (reference sequence). The CDR3 contains 14 residues.

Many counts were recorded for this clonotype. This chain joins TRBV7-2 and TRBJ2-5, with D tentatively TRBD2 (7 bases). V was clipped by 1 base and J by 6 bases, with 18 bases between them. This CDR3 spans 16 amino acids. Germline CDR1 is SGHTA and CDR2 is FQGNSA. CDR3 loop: CASSLDWGGRSKTQYF. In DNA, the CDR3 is TGTGCCAGCAGCTTAGATTGGGGGGGGCGCTCAAAGACCCAGTACTTC.

CDR3 sequence (DNA): TGTGCCAGCGGCCCCGCAGGGGGCCGTCGGTTCTACGAGCAGTACTTC. Amino acids: CASGPAGGRRFYEQYF. The chain recombines TRBV6-2 or TRBV6-3 with TRBJ2-7; 8 nucleotides agree with TRBD1. The germline CDR1 and CDR2 sequences are MNHEY and SVGEGT. The CDR3 runs to 16 residues. The ends lost 8 bases at V and 3 bases at J; junction bases unmatched: 15.